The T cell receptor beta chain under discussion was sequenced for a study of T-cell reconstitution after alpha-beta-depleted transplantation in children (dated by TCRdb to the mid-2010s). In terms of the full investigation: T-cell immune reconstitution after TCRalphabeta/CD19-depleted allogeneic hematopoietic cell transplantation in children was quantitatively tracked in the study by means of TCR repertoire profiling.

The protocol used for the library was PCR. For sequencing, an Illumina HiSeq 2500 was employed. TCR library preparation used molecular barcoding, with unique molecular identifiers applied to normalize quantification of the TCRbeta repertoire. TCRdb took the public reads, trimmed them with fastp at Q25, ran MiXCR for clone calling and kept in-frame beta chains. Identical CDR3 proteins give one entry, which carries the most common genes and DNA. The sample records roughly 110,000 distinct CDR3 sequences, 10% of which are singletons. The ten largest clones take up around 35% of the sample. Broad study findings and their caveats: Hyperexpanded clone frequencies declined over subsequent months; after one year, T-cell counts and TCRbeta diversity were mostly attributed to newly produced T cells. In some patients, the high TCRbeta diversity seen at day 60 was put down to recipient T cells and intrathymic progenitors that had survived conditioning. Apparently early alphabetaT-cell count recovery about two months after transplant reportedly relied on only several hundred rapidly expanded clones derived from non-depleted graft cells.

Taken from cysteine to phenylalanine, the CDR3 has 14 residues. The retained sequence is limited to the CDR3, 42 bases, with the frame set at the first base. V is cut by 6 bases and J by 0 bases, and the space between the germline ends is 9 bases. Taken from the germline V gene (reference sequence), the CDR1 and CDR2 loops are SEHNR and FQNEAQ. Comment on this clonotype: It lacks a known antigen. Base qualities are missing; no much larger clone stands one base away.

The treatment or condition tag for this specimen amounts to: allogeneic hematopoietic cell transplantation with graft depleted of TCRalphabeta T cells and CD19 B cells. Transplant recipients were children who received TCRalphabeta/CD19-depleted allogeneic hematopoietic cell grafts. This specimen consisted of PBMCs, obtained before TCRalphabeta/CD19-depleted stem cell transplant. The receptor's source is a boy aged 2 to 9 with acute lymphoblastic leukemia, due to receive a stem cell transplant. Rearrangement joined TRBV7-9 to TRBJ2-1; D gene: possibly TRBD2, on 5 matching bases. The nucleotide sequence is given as TGTGCCAGCAGAGCGGAGAGCTCCTACAATGAGCAGTTCTTC. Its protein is CASRAESSYNEQFF.